A single sample gave rise to the 28 T cell receptor beta chains below, sequenced in a study. From the 5' RACE reads, TCRdb called clonotypes with MiXCR, one entry per CDR3 protein. The data contain 55,000 to 70,000 distinct CDR3 sequences, more than 25% of them singletons. Source material: tumor-infiltrating memory CD4+ T cells sorted from the breast tumor. This sample's subset: memory CD4+ T cells, CD4+CD45RO+CD25-. The receptors originated from a female donor with breast cancer.

Note on this clonotype: A junction end diverges from the germline sequence, so it may reflect a read error. V is TRBV4-3 and J is TRBJ1-4, with 9 bases lining up with TRBD1. The CDR3 consists of 16 residues. CDR1 and CDR2 (germline): LGHNA, YSLEER. DNA for the CDR3: TGCGCCAGCAGGCAAGATTGGACAGGGGAAGGGGAAAAACTGTTTTTT. This translates into CASRQDWTGEGEKLFF.

The chain's CDR3 is CASMQGVNTEAFF. CDR3 nucleotides: TGTGCCAGCATGCAGGGGGTGAACACTGAAGCTTTCTTT. This chain joins TRBV12-3 or TRBV12-4 and TRBJ1-1; 7 nucleotides agree with TRBD1. J gave up 0 bases and V 7 bases, and 2 bases lay outside the gene matches. CDR3 length equals 13 residues.

J is TRBJ1-3 and V is TRBV28; possible D gene TRBD1, 6 bases. Germline lookup yields CDR1 MDHEN and CDR2 SYDVKM. The CDR3 totals 17 residues. V was clipped by 4 bases and J by 0 bases, with 16 bases between them. The CDR3 region has the DNA TGTGCCAGCAGTTCTCAGACAGGTCCCAGCTCTGGAAACACCATATATTTT. Translated, it gives CASSSQTGPSSGNTIYF. The whole variable domain, filled in from reference TRBV28 and TRBJ1-3, reads DVKVTQSSRYLVKRTGEKVFLECVQDMDHENMFWYRQDPGLGLRLIYFSYDVKMKEKGDIPEGYSVSREKKERFSLILESASTNQTSMYLCASSSQTGPSSGNTIYFGEGSWLTVV.

The gene calls are TRBV7-3 and TRBJ1-1, with D tentatively TRBD1 (6 bases). This CDR3 has 14 residues. Trimming stripped 2 bases from V and 1 base from J, with 8 bases between. CDR1 is SGHTA and CDR2 is FQGTGA in the germline V gene. This chain's CDR3 is CASSLWGQNTEAFF. As DNA, the CDR3 is TGTGCCAGCAGCTTATGGGGGCAGAACACTGAAGCTTTCTTT.

This clonotype was seen only a few times. The V gene is TRBV5-1, the J gene TRBJ1-6; 11 bases are shared with TRBD1. Germline lookup yields CDR1 SGHRS and CDR2 YFSETQ. After removal of 4 bases from V and 6 bases from J, the junction contained 6 bases not matched to a gene. This CDR3 has 16 residues. The CDR3 bases are TGCGCCAGCAGCGGCGGACAGGGGGCGCCTAATTCACCCCTCCACTTT. Translating gives CASSGGQGAPNSPLHF.

V usage is TRBV11-3 and J usage is TRBJ2-1; 8 bases fit TRBD2. This CDR3 comprises 15 residues. Losses at the gene ends were 5 bases for V and 7 bases for J; bases not matched to a gene: 10. The V gene's germline CDR1 is SGHNT and CDR2 YENEEA. The CDR3 reads CASSTSGTRGNEQFF. CDR3 coding DNA: TGTGCCAGCAGCACCTCCGGGACTAGAGGTAATGAGCAGTTCTTC. The full variable domain, completed using reference TRBV11-3 and TRBJ2-1, is EAGVVQSPRYKIIEKKQPVAFWCNPISGHNTLYWYLQNLGQGPELLIRYENEEAVDDSQLPKDRFSAERLKGVDSTLKIQPAELGDSAVYLCASSTSGTRGNEQFFGPGTRLTVL.

The V call is TRBV5-1, the J call TRBJ2-1, with D hard to call. Looked up from germline, CDR1 is SGHRS and CDR2 is YFSETQ. Trimming took 1 base from V and 8 from J, leaving 10 bases between them. The CDR3 consists of 13 residues. The CDR3 region is CASSLRPVYEQFF. CDR3 in DNA: TGCGCCAGCAGCTTGCGCCCGGTCTATGAGCAGTTCTTC.

A word on this clonotype: A much bigger clone sits one base away, suggesting this may be a read error. The V call is TRBV30, the J call TRBJ2-3; TRBD1 matches 10 bases. The CDR3 totals 12 residues. The V gene end was trimmed by 7 bases and the J gene end by 7 bases; junction bases not matched to a gene: 5. From germline, CDR1 is GTSNPN and CDR2 SVGIG (reference sequence). The CDR3 coding sequence is TGTGCCTTAAAGACAGGGGGCTATACGCAGTATTTT. This encodes CALKTGGYTQYF.

This chain links TRBV7-2 with TRBJ2-1; TRBD2 matches 10 bases. This CDR3 contains 17 residues. V lost 5 bases and J lost 5; bases outside the gene matches: 12. Germline loops: CDR1 SGHTA, CDR2 FQGNSA. The CDR3 loop is CASSRYLSGREDNEQFF. As DNA, the CDR3 is TGTGCCAGCAGCCGATACTTGAGCGGGAGGGAGGACAATGAGCAGTTCTTC.

This clonotype was observed a few times. The V and J genes are TRBV7-9 and TRBJ2-7; 7 nucleotides match TRBD1. The trim removed 4 bases at V and 6 bases at J, leaving 9 bases unmatched. Germline V lookup: CDR1 SEHNR, CDR2 FQNEAQ (reference sequence). The CDR3 loop spans 14 amino acids. Written as DNA, the CDR3 is TGTGCCAGCAGCTCCTTTTCTTCAGGGGGCGAGCAGTACTTC. Protein sequence: CASSSFSSGGEQYF.

This clonotype has only a few counts. V and J are TRBV6-6 and TRBJ1-6, with TRBD1 identical over 9 bases. This CDR3 spans 15 amino acids. CDR1 MNHNY and CDR2 SVGAGI come from the germline V gene (reference sequence). The V and J ends lost 7 bases and 5 bases, in that order; junction bases with no gene match: 6. The CDR3 sequence is CASTIRQGDNSPLHF. CDR3 coding DNA: TGTGCCAGCACTATACGACAGGGGGATAATTCACCCCTCCACTTT.

The DNA of the CDR3 is TGTGCCAGCGGTAGTCGGCTAGCGGGAACCTACAATGAGCAGTTCTTC. Translated, it gives CASGSRLAGTYNEQFF. This chain joins TRBV25-1 and TRBJ2-1, with 9 bases lining up with TRBD2. V was clipped by 8 bases and J by 2 bases; unmatched bases: 10. This CDR3 spans 16 amino acids. Per the germline V gene, CDR1 is MGHDK and CDR2 is SYGVNS.

As regards this clonotype: The junction differs from germline at one of its ends, possibly a read error. The rearrangement links TRBV6-2 or TRBV6-3 to TRBJ1-1; D remains unclear. CDR1 is MNHEY, CDR2 SVGEGT, per germline. This CDR3 is 13 amino acids long. CDR3 sequence reads: CASGYTPNTEAFF. DNA for the CDR3: TGTGCCAGCGGTTACACGCCGAACACTGAAGCTTTCTTT.

The gene calls are TRBV7-9 and TRBJ2-2, with D unresolved. Per the germline V gene, CDR1 is SEHNR and CDR2 is FQNEAQ (reference sequence). CDR3 size: 14 residues. Trimming left V 4 bases short and J 5 bases short, with 11 bases between. CDR3 coding DNA: TGTGCCAGCAGCTCTGACCCAAAGACCGGGGAGCTGTTTTTT. Translation gives CASSSDPKTGELFF.

The chain has TRBV4-1 and TRBJ2-4, with 9 bases matching TRBD2. V shed 1 base, J shed 6 bases, and the junction held 4 bases outside the gene matches. CDR1 and CDR2 (germline): MGHRA, YSYEKL. The CDR3 runs 15 residues. DNA of the CDR3: TGCGCCAGCAGCCAAGGGGTACTAGCGGGAAACATTCAGTACTTC. It specifies CASSQGVLAGNIQYF.

The V gene is TRBV7-9, the J gene TRBJ1-6; D unclear. Germline V lookup: CDR1 SEHNR, CDR2 FQNEAQ (reference sequence). There are 13 residues in the CDR3. Trimming cost V 3 bases and J 7 bases, with 7 bases left between them. The CDR3 sequence: CASSLGSNSPLHF. Here the CDR3 DNA reads TGTGCCAGCAGCTTGGGGAGCAATTCACCCCTCCACTTT.

This clonotype has more than one count but fewer than ten. The rearrangement uses TRBV6-1 and TRBJ1-2, with D maybe TRBD1 (5 bases). This CDR3 contains 13 residues. Per the germline V gene, CDR1 is MNHNS and CDR2 is SASEGT. V lost 5 bases and J lost 4, with 11 bases in between. The CDR3 DNA reads as TGTGCCAGCAGTCCCGACAGCATCTATGGCTACACCTTC. This codes for CASSPDSIYGYTF.

The chain joins TRBV5-4 to TRBJ1-1; 7 nucleotides agree with TRBD1. V dropped 4 bases and J dropped 1; count of bases not matched to a gene: 10. Germline V gives CDR1 SGHNT, CDR2 YYREEE (reference sequence). The CDR3 is made up of 16 amino acids. CDR3 bases: TGTGCCAGCAGCCAGTTACAGGGGTTTAGGAACACTGAAGCTTTCTTT. Protein product: CASSQLQGFRNTEAFF.

The gene calls are TRBV4-1 and TRBJ2-3; no definite D call. The germline gives CDR1 MGHRA, CDR2 YSYEKL. The germline V and J ends were trimmed by 0 bases and 2 bases, with 12 bases remaining between them. The CDR3 is 16 residues long. The DNA for the CDR3 is TGCGCCAGCAGCCAAGAAGGGCGTCTTTTCACAGATACGCAGTATTTT. Its protein product is CASSQEGRLFTDTQYF.

Details on this clonotype: The junction departs from germline at one end; a sequencing error may be responsible. V and J are TRBV29-1 and TRBJ1-1; D is undetermined. The CDR3 is 10 residues long. The germline V gene has CDR1 SQVTM and CDR2 ANQGSEA. CDR3 DNA: TGCAGCGTTGAATCCGCTGAAGCTTCCTTT. Its translation: CSVESAEASF.

This clonotype occurred once. An end of the junction differs from the germline gene, which may be a read error. This chain joins TRBV19 and TRBJ1-2; D possibly corresponds to TRBD1 (6 bases). Germline CDR1 reads LNHDA; CDR2 reads SQIVND (reference sequence). The CDR3 spans 15 residues. The CDR3, as DNA: TGTGCCAGTAGTACGGACAGCAAATTTAACTACGGCTACACCTTC. Its protein product is CASSTDSKFNYGYTF.

This clonotype is medium-sized. The gene calls are TRBV4-3 and TRBJ2-7; 7 bases map to TRBD1. V was clipped by 1 base and J by 3 bases; unmatched bases: 6. Germline CDR1 and CDR2: LGHNA and YSLEER. The CDR3 has 15 residues. This CDR3 reads CASSQGQGSIYEQYF. As DNA, the CDR3 is TGCGCCAGCAGCCAAGGACAGGGTAGCATCTACGAGCAGTACTTC.

The rearrangement joins TRBV5-5 to TRBJ1-2; TRBD1 agrees at 9 bases. Germline-derived CDR1 and CDR2 are SGHKS and YYEKEE (reference sequence). V was clipped by 2 bases and J by 6 bases; unmatched bases: 5. The CDR3 spans 14 residues. This CDR3 is CASSFVRTGDGYTF. For the CDR3, the DNA is TGTGCCAGCAGCTTTGTCCGGACAGGGGATGGCTACACCTTC.

CDR3 nucleotide sequence: TGCGCCAGCAGCTTGGGGACTAGCGGGAGGGCGGGCGAGTTCTTC. It is translated as CASSLGTSGRAGEFF. V is TRBV5-1 and J is TRBJ2-1; 15 nucleotides match TRBD2. V dropped 0 bases and J dropped 14; count of bases not matched to a gene: 6. This CDR3 has 15 amino acids. Germline assignment: CDR1 SGHRS and CDR2 YFSETQ.

The chain has TRBV25-1 and TRBJ1-2; 8 positions match TRBD1. The CDR3 sequence is 15 residues long. The junction had 12 bases not matched to a gene; V was cut back by 4 bases and J by 8 bases. CDR1 is MGHDK, CDR2 SYGVNS, per germline. The DNA for the CDR3 is TGTGCCAGCAGTGCTACGATGGACAGGGTTGGCGGCTACACCTTC. As protein: CASSATMDRVGGYTF.

The chain has TRBV30 and TRBJ2-5, with D unresolved. Germline V lookup: CDR1 GTSNPN, CDR2 SVGIG (reference sequence). V dropped 3 bases and J dropped 5 bases, with 10 bases sitting between them. The CDR3 contains 12 residues. In DNA form, the CDR3 reads TGTGCCTGGAGACGGCCTCTCGAGACCCAGTACTTC. This translates into CAWRRPLETQYF.

This clonotype was seen only a few times. The chain combines TRBV12-3 or TRBV12-4 with TRBJ1-1; no clear D gene. With 4 bases removed from V and 4 bases from J, the gap between germline ends came to 13 bases. The CDR3 runs 14 residues. CDR3 DNA: TGTGCCAGCAGTTCGTACAGCCGGAGCACTGAAGCTTTCTTT. It codes for CASSSYSRSTEAFF.

The chain links TRBV6-5 to TRBJ2-1; D ambiguous. CDR1 is MNHEY, CDR2 SVGAGI, per germline. The V end lost 7 bases, the J end lost 7 bases, and 8 bases lay between the germline ends. The CDR3 loop spans 11 amino acids. CDR3 region: CASNLENEQFF. The CDR3 DNA sequence: TGTGCCAGCAATCTCGAAAATGAGCAGTTCTTC.